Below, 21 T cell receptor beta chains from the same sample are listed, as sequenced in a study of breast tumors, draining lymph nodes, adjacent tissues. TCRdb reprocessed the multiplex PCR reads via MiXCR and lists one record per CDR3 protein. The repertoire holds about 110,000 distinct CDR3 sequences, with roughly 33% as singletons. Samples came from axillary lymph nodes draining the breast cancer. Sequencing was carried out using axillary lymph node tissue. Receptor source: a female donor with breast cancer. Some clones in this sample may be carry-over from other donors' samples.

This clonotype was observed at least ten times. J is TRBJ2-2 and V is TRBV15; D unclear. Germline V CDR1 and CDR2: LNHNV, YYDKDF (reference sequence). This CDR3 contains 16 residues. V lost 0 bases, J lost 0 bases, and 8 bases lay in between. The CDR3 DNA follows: TGTGCCACCAGCAGAGATCACACCTCGAACACCGGGGAGCTGTTTTTT. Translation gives CATSRDHTSNTGELFF.

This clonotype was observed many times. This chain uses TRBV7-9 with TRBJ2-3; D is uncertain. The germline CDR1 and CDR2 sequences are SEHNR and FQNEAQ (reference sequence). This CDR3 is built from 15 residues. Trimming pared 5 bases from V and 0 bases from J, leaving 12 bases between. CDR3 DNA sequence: TGTGCCAGCAGCAGGGCCTTTTCTAGCACAGATACGCAGTATTTT. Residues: CASSRAFSSTDTQYF.

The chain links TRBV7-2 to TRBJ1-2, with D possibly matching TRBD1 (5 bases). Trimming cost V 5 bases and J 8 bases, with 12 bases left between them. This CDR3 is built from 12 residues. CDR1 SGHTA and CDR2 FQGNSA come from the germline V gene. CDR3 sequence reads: CASSQTATGYTF. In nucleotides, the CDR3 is TGTGCCAGCAGCCAGACAGCTACGGGCTACACCTTC.

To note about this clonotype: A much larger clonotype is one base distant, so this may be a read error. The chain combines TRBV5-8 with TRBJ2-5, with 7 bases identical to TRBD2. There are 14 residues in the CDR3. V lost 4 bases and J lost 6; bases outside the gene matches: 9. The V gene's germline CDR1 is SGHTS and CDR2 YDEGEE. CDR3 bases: TGTGCCAGCAGCCCCGGGACTACCCCCAAGACCCAGTACTTC. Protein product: CASSPGTTPKTQYF.

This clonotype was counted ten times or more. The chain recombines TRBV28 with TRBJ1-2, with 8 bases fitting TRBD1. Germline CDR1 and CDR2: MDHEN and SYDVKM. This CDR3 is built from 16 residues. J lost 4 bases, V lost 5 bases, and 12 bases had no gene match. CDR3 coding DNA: TGTGCCAGCAGTCGCCCTAAGAGGGGGACAGGCTATGGCTACACCTTC. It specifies CASSRPKRGTGYGYTF.

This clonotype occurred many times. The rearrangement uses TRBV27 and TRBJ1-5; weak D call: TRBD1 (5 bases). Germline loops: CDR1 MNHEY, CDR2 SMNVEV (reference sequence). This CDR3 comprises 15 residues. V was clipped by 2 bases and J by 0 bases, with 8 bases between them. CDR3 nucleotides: TGTGCCAGCAGTTTAGCAGGGACTAGCAATCAGCCCCAGCATTTT. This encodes CASSLAGTSNQPQHF.

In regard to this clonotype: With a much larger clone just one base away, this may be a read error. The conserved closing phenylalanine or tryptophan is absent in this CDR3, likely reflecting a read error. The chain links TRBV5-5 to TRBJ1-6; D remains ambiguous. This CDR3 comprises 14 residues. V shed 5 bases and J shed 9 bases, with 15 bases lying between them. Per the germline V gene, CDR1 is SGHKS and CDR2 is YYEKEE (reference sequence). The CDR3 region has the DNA TGTGCCAGCAGTGAACCTCAGTGGAGTTCACCCCTCCACTCT. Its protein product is CASSEPQWSSPLHS.

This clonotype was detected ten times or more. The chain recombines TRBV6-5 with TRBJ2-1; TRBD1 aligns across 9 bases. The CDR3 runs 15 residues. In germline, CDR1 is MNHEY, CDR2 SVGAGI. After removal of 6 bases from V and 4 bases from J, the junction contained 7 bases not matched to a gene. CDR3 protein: CASRPTGGTYNEQFF. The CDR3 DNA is TGTGCCAGCAGACCGACAGGGGGGACTTACAATGAGCAGTTCTTC.

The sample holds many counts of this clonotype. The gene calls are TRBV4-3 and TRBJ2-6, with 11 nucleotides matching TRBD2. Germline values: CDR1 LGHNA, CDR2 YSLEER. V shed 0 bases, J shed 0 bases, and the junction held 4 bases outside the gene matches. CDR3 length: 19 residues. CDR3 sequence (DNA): TGCGCCAGCAGCCAAGAGTTTCTAGCGGGGGGCTCTGGGGCCAACGTCCTGACTTTC. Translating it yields CASSQEFLAGGSGANVLTF.

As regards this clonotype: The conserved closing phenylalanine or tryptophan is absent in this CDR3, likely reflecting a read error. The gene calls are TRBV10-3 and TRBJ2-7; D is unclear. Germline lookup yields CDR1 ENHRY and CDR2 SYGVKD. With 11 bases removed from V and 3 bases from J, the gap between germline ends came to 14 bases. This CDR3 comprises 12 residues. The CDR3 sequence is CAGRNSFYEQYL. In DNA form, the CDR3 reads TGTGCCGGTCGAAACAGTTTCTACGAGCAGTACCTC.

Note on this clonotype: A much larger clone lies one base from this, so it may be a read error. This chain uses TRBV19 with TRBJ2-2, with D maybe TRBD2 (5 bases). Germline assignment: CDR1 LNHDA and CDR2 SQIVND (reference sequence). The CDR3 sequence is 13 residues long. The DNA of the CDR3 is TGTGCCAGTAGTATAAGGGTGGACGGGGAGCTGCTTTTT. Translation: CASSIRVDGELLF.

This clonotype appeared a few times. Here the CDR3 DNA reads TGTGCCAGCAGTGCCCCGACTAGCGGTACCTACAATGAGCAGTTCTTC. Protein sequence: CASSAPTSGTYNEQFF. The chain links TRBV6-4 to TRBJ2-1; 9 positions agree with TRBD2. Unmatched junction bases numbered 6, after V lost 4 bases and J lost 2 bases. The CDR3 is 16 residues long. Looked up from germline, CDR1 is MRHNA and CDR2 is SNTAGT.

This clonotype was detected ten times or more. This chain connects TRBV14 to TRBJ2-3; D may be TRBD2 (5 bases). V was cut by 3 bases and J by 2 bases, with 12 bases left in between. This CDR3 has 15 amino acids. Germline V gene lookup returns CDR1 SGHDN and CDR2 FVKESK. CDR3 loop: CASSHSGKVTDTQYF. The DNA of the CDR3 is TGTGCCAGCAGCCATTCGGGGAAGGTCACAGATACGCAGTATTTT.

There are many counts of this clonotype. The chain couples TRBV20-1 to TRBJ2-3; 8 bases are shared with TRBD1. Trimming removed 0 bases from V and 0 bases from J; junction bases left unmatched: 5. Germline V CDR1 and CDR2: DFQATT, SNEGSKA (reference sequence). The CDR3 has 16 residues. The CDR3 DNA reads TGCAGTGCTAGAGAGGCGACAGGGGTTAGCACAGATACGCAGTATTTT. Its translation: CSAREATGVSTDTQYF.

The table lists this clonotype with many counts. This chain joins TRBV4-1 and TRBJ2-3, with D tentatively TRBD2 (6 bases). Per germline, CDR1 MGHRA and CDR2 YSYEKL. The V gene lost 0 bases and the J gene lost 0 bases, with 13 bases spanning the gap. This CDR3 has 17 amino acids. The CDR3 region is CASSQDGGGISTDTQYF. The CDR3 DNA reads TGCGCCAGCAGCCAAGATGGTGGCGGGATTAGCACAGATACGCAGTATTTT.

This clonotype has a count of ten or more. CDR3 DNA: TGTGCCGCGGGCGAGACAGCGAGTCAAGAGCAGTACTTC. Amino acids: CAAGETASQEQYF. The rearrangement uses TRBV10-3 and TRBJ2-7; D is tentatively TRBD1 or TRBD2 (5 bases each). Germline CDR1 is ENHRY and CDR2 is SYGVKD. Trimming cost V 11 bases and J 7 bases, with 21 bases left between them. There are 13 residues in the CDR3.

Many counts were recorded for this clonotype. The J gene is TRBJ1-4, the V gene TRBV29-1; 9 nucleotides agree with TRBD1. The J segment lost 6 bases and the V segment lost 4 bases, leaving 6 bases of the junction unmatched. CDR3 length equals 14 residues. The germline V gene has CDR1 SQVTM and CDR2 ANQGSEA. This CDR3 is CSVVTGTGYEKLFF. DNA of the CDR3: TGCAGCGTTGTAACCGGGACAGGGTATGAAAAACTGTTTTTT.

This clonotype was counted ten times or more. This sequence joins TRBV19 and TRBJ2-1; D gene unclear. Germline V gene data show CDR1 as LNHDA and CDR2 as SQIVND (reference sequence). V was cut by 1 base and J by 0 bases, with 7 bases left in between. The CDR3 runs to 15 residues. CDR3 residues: CASSIVASSYNEQFF. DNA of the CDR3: TGTGCCAGTAGTATAGTCGCCAGCTCCTACAATGAGCAGTTCTTC.

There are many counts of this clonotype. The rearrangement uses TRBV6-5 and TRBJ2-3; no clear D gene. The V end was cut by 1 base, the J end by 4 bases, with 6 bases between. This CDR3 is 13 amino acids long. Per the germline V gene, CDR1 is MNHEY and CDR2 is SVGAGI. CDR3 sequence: CASSYFRSDTQYF. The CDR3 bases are TGTGCCAGCAGTTACTTTCGGTCAGATACGCAGTATTTT.

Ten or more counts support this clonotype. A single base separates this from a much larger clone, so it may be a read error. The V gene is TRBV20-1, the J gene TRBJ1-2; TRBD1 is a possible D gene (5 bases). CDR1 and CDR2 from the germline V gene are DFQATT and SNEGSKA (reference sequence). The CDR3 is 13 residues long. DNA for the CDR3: TGCAGTGCTAGCCTACGGGGGTTTTATGCCTACACCTTC. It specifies CSASLRGFYAYTF.

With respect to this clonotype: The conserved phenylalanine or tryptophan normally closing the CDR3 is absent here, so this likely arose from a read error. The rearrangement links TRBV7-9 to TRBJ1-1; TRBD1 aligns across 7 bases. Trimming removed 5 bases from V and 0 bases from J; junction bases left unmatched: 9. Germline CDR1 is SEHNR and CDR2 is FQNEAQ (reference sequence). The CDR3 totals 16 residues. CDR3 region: CASSAPPGQMNTEAFS. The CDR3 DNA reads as TGTGCCAGCAGCGCACCTCCGGGACAGATGAACACTGAAGCTTTCTCT.